This T cell receptor (beta chain) stems from a study of T cell responses to AZD1222 COVID-19 vaccine. Findings and caveats of the study: Donors were mostly white British, more females; clonal diversity possibly underestimated. Repertoire sampling was restricted to post-peak T cell response timepoints. The CD4 TCRs associated with vaccination extended across spike and predominated at 160-218 and 743-854.

Repertoires were generated with immunoSEQ multiplex PCR, while TCRdb's copy carries only in-frame clones and drops some. The sample consists of fewer than 120,000 clones, about 90% of them appearing once. As for this clone: Its cognate antigen is unknown.

Trimming shortened V by 2 bases and J by 0 bases, and 11 bases separated the two germline ends. Germline V gives CDR1 SGHKS, CDR2 YYEKEE (reference sequence). This CDR3 has 15 amino acids. Pooling covered second doses at about 4 or about 12 weeks. The genes are TRBV5-5 and TRBJ1-1; no definite D call. The sequence was collected from an adult who received the AZD1222 COVID-19 vaccine. The starting material was peripheral blood, obtained 28 days after the second AZD1222 dose. CDR3 nucleotide sequence: TGTGCCAGCAGCTTTTCGGTGCCCATGAACACTGAAGCTTTCTTT. This sequence encodes CASSFSVPMNTEAFF.